The next 23 T cell receptor beta chains were all read from a single sample in a study of identical twins (TCRdb year 2016). Receptors were amplified or captured by 5' RACE. Sequencing was carried out with an Illumina HiSeq 2000. TCRdb took the public reads, trimmed them with fastp at Q25, ran MiXCR for clone calling and kept in-frame beta chains. Rows are unified per CDR3 protein, each entry keeping the most common DNA and genes. The sample table holds around 340,000 distinct CDR3 sequences, of which about 9% were seen once. Clones ranked in the top ten supply 7.5% to 9.5% of the sample. The sequenced material came from naive T cells sorted from blood. The cell subset or site label of this sample denotes: cells isolated with a human naive T-cell isolation kit. The receptors originated from a woman in her forties or fifties in good health.

This clonotype has a count of ten or more. This rearrangement joins TRBV2 to TRBJ2-2; the D is unclear. Trimming took 8 bases from V and 0 from J, leaving 7 bases between them. Germline CDR1 and CDR2: SNHLY and FYNNEI. The CDR3 is 13 residues long. The chain's CDR3 is CASRGANTGELFF. Here the CDR3 DNA reads TGTGCCAGCCGAGGCGCGAACACCGGGGAGCTGTTTTTT.

The rearrangement links TRBV20-1 to TRBJ2-3; 8 nucleotides align to TRBD2. Trimming at V came to 1 base and at J to 11 bases, leaving 5 bases not matched to a gene. The CDR3 consists of 12 residues. Germline values: CDR1 DFQATT, CDR2 SNEGSKA (reference sequence). CDR3 amino acids: CSARALAGGQYF. The DNA for the CDR3 is TGCAGTGCTAGAGCCTTGGCGGGAGGGCAGTATTTT.

This clonotype was seen a handful of times. The chain links TRBV11-3 to TRBJ2-3; either TRBD1 or TRBD2 may fit D (5 bases each). There are 16 residues in the CDR3. Trimming took 7 bases from V and 3 from J, leaving 20 bases between them. Germline V lookup: CDR1 SGHNT, CDR2 YENEEA. Here the CDR3 reads CASTAKRGSVTDTQYF. The CDR3 bases are TGTGCCAGCACCGCCAAGAGGGGCTCGGTTACAGATACGCAGTATTTT.

The V call is TRBV20-1, the J call TRBJ2-5; D remains unclear. This CDR3 spans 14 amino acids. Germline V CDR1 and CDR2: DFQATT, SNEGSKA (reference sequence). CDR3 sequence: CSSRAPLGKETQYF. DNA for the CDR3: TGCAGCTCTCGGGCCCCTCTAGGGAAAGAGACCCAGTACTTC.

This chain links TRBV20-1 with TRBJ2-5; D remains ambiguous. There are 14 residues in the CDR3. The ends were cut back, 3 bases at V and 5 bases at J, with 16 bases in the middle. Germline V gene sequence: CDR1 DFQATT, CDR2 SNEGSKA (reference sequence). This CDR3 is CSASGPTEAETQYF. The CDR3 DNA follows: TGCAGTGCTAGTGGGCCTACTGAGGCGGAGACCCAGTACTTC.

This clonotype was counted many times. This chain connects TRBV9 to TRBJ2-1, with D possibly matching TRBD2 (5 bases). This CDR3 has 11 residues. CDR1 is SGDLS, CDR2 YYNGEE, per germline. V lost 5 bases and J 7 bases, leaving 7 bases between the germline ends. The CDR3: CASSRENEQFF. CDR3 DNA: TGTGCCAGCAGTAGGGAGAATGAGCAGTTCTTC.

This clonotype was picked up many times. This chain uses TRBV6-5 with TRBJ2-1, with 7 bases fitting TRBD2. The ends lost 5 bases at V and 0 bases at J; junction bases unmatched: 4. This CDR3 has 15 residues. Germline values: CDR1 MNHEY, CDR2 SVGAGI. This chain's CDR3 is CASSGLADSYNEQFF. DNA of the CDR3: TGTGCCAGCAGTGGCCTAGCGGACTCCTACAATGAGCAGTTCTTC.

This clonotype was counted many times. The chain has TRBV7-6 and TRBJ1-4; unclear D gene. Germline V gene sequence: CDR1 SGHVS, CDR2 FNYEAQ. The CDR3 consists of 14 residues. V lost 5 bases and J 2 bases, leaving 9 bases between the germline ends. CDR3 DNA sequence: TGTGCCAGCAGCACTATCGCGACTAATGAAAAACTGTTTTTT. Translated, it gives CASSTIATNEKLFF.

This clonotype showed up just a few times. The chain carries TRBV11-2 and TRBJ2-4; the match to TRBD1 covers 9 bases. Per germline, CDR1 SGHAT and CDR2 FQNNGV. V lost 5 bases and J lost 1; bases outside the gene matches: 15. The CDR3 runs to 19 residues. The CDR3 DNA reads as TGTGCCAGCAGCACAATAACCGGGACAGGGTCATTGGCCAAAAACATTCAGTACTTC. Protein product: CASSTITGTGSLAKNIQYF. The whole variable domain, filled in from reference TRBV11-2 and TRBJ2-4, reads EAGVAQSPRYKIIEKRQSVAFWCNPISGHATLYWYQQILGQGPKLLIQFQNNGVVDDSQLPKDRFSAERLKGVDSTLKIQPAKLEDSAVYLCASSTITGTGSLAKNIQYFGAGTRLSVL.

This chain links TRBV6-1 with TRBJ1-3; a weak D match, TRBD1 (6 bases). The CDR3 extends over 11 amino acids. The V and J ends lost 10 bases and 15 bases respectively, with 19 bases between them. Germline CDR1 and CDR2: MNHNS and SASEGT. CDR3 loop: CATWTWDIGYF. The CDR3 bases are TGTGCCACCTGGACTTGGGACATCGGATATTTT.

This chain links TRBV6-5 with TRBJ2-5; TRBD1 matches at 7 bases. Germline-derived CDR1 and CDR2 are MNHEY and SVGAGI. There are 16 residues in the CDR3. Losses at the gene ends were 7 bases for V and 0 bases for J; bases not matched to a gene: 11. Here the CDR3 DNA reads TGTGCCAGCATCACCTTCGGGGACAGCCACCAAGAGACCCAGTACTTC. Translating it yields CASITFGDSHQETQYF.

The chain couples TRBV27 to TRBJ2-6; 9 bases align to TRBD1. Germline assignment: CDR1 MNHEY and CDR2 SMNVEV (reference sequence). V shed 8 bases and J 8 bases; nucleotides not matched to a gene: 4. This CDR3 is built from 13 residues. CDR3 protein: CASSGTGPNVLTF. The DNA for the CDR3 is TGTGCCAGCTCCGGGACAGGGCCCAACGTCCTGACTTTC.

Only a few counts were recorded for this clonotype. DNA of the CDR3: TGTGCCTGGTCCCCTCAGGGGCCGACTGAAGCTTTCTTT. Its protein is CAWSPQGPTEAFF. The chain employs TRBV30 and TRBJ1-1; D possibly corresponds to TRBD1 (6 bases). This CDR3 has 13 amino acids. Germline lookup yields CDR1 GTSNPN and CDR2 SVGIG (reference sequence). The germline V and J ends were trimmed by 5 bases and 5 bases, with 15 bases remaining between them.

The chain has TRBV12-3 or TRBV12-4 and TRBJ2-7, with 7 positions matching TRBD2. V trimming: 1 base; J trimming: 7 bases; junction bases outside the gene matches: 7. CDR3 length: 14 residues. Here the CDR3 reads CASSLGGGPGEQYF. The CDR3 DNA follows: TGTGCCAGCAGTTTAGGGGGAGGGCCTGGGGAGCAGTACTTC.

The table lists this clonotype with a few counts. The V and J genes are TRBV5-1 and TRBJ2-5; 9 positions match TRBD1. J gave up 2 bases and V 0 bases, and 2 bases lay outside the gene matches. In germline, CDR1 is SGHRS, CDR2 YFSETQ. The length of the CDR3 is 15 residues. The CDR3 bases are TGCGCCAGCAGCTTGGCCGGGACAGGGCAAGAGACCCAGTACTTC. This encodes CASSLAGTGQETQYF.

This chain links TRBV25-1 with TRBJ2-1; 14 bases line up with TRBD2. Unmatched junction bases numbered 14, after V lost 4 bases and J lost 0 bases. Germline V gives CDR1 MGHDK, CDR2 SYGVNS. The CDR3 totals 21 residues. CDR3 nucleotide sequence: TGTGCCAGCAGTGGGTTAACCGGGACTAGCGGGAGCCGAACCTCCTACAATGAGCAGTTCTTC. Its translation is CASSGLTGTSGSRTSYNEQFF.

The chain recombines TRBV27 with TRBJ1-5; D uncertain. CDR3 length equals 14 residues. V lost 6 bases and J lost 0, with 9 bases in between. Germline V CDR1 and CDR2: MNHEY, SMNVEV (reference sequence). The CDR3 sequence is CASSPWVSNQPQHF. The CDR3, as DNA: TGTGCCAGCAGCCCATGGGTTAGCAATCAGCCCCAGCATTTT.

This clonotype came up a few times. The gene calls are TRBV12-3 or TRBV12-4 and TRBJ2-1; the match to TRBD1 covers 9 bases. The CDR3 has 16 amino acids. V gave up 0 bases and J gave up 6 bases; unmatched junction bases: 6. This chain's CDR3 is CASSLAVGQGLNEQFF. The CDR3 nucleotides are TGTGCCAGCAGTTTAGCGGTGGGACAGGGCCTCAATGAGCAGTTCTTC.

The rearrangement joins TRBV6-5 to TRBJ1-1, with D maybe TRBD1 (6 bases). Per germline, CDR1 MNHEY and CDR2 SVGAGI. V was pared by 2 bases and J by 6 bases, with 16 bases between. This CDR3 comprises 15 residues. CDR3 loop: CASSYPGQSNPEAFF. The CDR3 DNA follows: TGTGCCAGCAGTTACCCTGGACAGTCCAACCCTGAAGCTTTCTTT.

A few counts support this clonotype. The gene calls are TRBV12-3 or TRBV12-4 and TRBJ1-2, with 10 bases lining up with TRBD1. The CDR3 runs 14 residues. With V trimmed by 5 bases and J by 6 bases, 6 bases remained unmatched. In DNA, the CDR3 is TGTGCCAGCAGTCCCCGGGACAGGGGTAATGGCTACACCTTC. Its protein is CASSPRDRGNGYTF.

About this clonotype: A read error is possible here, since a much larger clone lies one base away. The V call is TRBV7-8, the J call TRBJ1-1; maybe TRBD1 (6 bases). CDR3 length equals 15 residues. Germline values: CDR1 SGHVS, CDR2 FQNEAQ. Between the trimmed V and J ends, which lost 5 bases and 4 bases, there was a span of 17 bases. This chain's CDR3 is CASSPRVGAGTEAFF. The CDR3 DNA sequence: TGTGCCAGCAGCCCTCGTGTGGGGGCGGGCACTGAAGCTTTCTTT.

This clonotype was observed at least ten times. The chain links TRBV5-1 to TRBJ1-3; D gene uncertain. The germline gives CDR1 SGHRS, CDR2 YFSETQ. Between the trimmed V and J ends, which lost 4 bases and 4 bases, there was a span of 9 bases. This CDR3 spans 13 amino acids. CDR3 protein: CASSEPTGNTIYF. The CDR3 nucleotides read TGCGCCAGCAGCGAGCCAACCGGAAACACCATATATTTT.

The chain joins TRBV11-3 to TRBJ2-1; D might be TRBD1 or TRBD2, each matching 5 bases. Looked up from germline, CDR1 is SGHNT and CDR2 is YENEEA. Trimming cost V 0 bases and J 4 bases, with 10 bases left between them. The CDR3 has 15 residues. The CDR3 loop is CASSLEGVGYNEQFF. DNA for the CDR3: TGTGCCAGCAGCTTAGAGGGGGTAGGGTACAATGAGCAGTTCTTC.